The 16 T cell receptor beta chains listed next were all sequenced from one sample in a study of blood T cell repertoires in COVID-19. The method was immunoSEQ multiplex PCR; TCRdb's version includes in-frame clones alone and lacks a portion of them. The sample consists of under 300,000 clones, roughly 87% of them appearing once. Source material: PBMCs or T cells enriched from blood (not recorded which). These receptor sequences come from a woman in her twenties or thirties with acute COVID-19.

This clone has only one observation. This chain links TRBV18 with TRBJ1-2, with D maybe TRBD1 (5 bases). From germline, CDR1 is KGHSH and CDR2 LQKENI. The CDR3 is 15 residues long. Trimming stripped 3 bases from V and 4 bases from J, with 15 bases between. Here the CDR3 reads CASSPTRGEVYGYTF. For the CDR3, the DNA is TGTGCCAGCTCACCTACCCGAGGGGAGGTCTATGGCTACACCTTC.

The CDR3 loop reads CAIRTGQGAWGSGNTIYF. CDR3 in DNA: TGTGCCATCAGGACGGGACAGGGCGCATGGGGCTCTGGAAACACCATATATTTT. The chain uses TRBV10-3 and TRBJ1-3, with 9 bases that match TRBD1. V was pared by 6 bases and J by 0 bases, with 12 bases of the junction left unmatched. The CDR3 is 18 amino acids. Per the germline V gene, CDR1 is ENHRY and CDR2 is SYGVKD.

V is TRBV6-1 and J is TRBJ2-3; D may be TRBD1 (5 bases). In germline, CDR1 is MNHNS, CDR2 SASEGT. V lost 3 bases and J 3 bases, leaving 10 bases between the germline ends. CDR3 size: 14 residues. The CDR3 DNA is TGTGCCAGCAGTGATAGGGGCTTAACAGATACGCAGTATTTT. It translates to CASSDRGLTDTQYF.

This clone turned up a few times. V gene TRBV15 combines with J gene TRBJ1-5, with 7 nucleotides matching TRBD1. From germline, CDR1 is LNHNV and CDR2 YYDKDF (reference sequence). The J segment lost 5 bases and the V segment lost 9 bases, leaving 13 bases of the junction unmatched. This CDR3 comprises 15 residues. The CDR3 protein is CATGRGQQAYQPQHF. CDR3 DNA: TGTGCCACGGGACGGGGACAGCAGGCGTATCAGCCCCAGCATTTT.

V is TRBV27 and J is TRBJ1-1; tentative D call: TRBD1 (5 bases). V was pared by 5 bases and J by 3 bases, with 13 bases between. Germline V CDR1 and CDR2: MNHEY, SMNVEV (reference sequence). This CDR3 is 14 amino acids long. The DNA for the CDR3 is TGTGCCAGCAGTCAAGGGGCCTGGGACACTGAAGCTTTCTTT. This encodes CASSQGAWDTEAFF.

The chain joins TRBV7-3 to TRBJ2-5, with D unclear. The V gene lost 2 bases and the J gene lost 2 bases, with 6 bases spanning the gap. There are 13 residues in the CDR3. Germline V gene sequence: CDR1 SGHTA, CDR2 FQGTGA. The CDR3 sequence: CASSLRGQETQYF. CDR3 nucleotides: TGTGCCAGCAGCTTACGAGGACAAGAGACCCAGTACTTC.

The V gene is TRBV28, the J gene TRBJ2-6; D unclear. The CDR3 runs 15 residues. Germline CDR1 and CDR2: MDHEN and SYDVKM. Trimming stripped 7 bases from V and 0 bases from J, with 10 bases between. CDR3 loop: CASKTENSGANVLTF. The DNA of the CDR3 is TGTGCCAGCAAAACAGAAAACTCTGGGGCCAACGTCCTGACTTTC. Full variable domain (outside the CDR3, taken from reference TRBV28 and TRBJ2-6): DVKVTQSSRYLVKRTGEKVFLECVQDMDHENMFWYRQDPGLGLRLIYFSYDVKMKEKGDIPEGYSVSREKKERFSLILESASTNQTSMYLCASKTENSGANVLTFGAGSRLTVL.

This clone was observed once. The sample holds other DNA sequences that translate to the same CDR3. The CDR3, as DNA: TGTGCCAGCAGCCGAGTCGGGGGCGAGCAGTACTTC. This sequence encodes CASSRVGGEQYF. The chain employs TRBV12-3 or TRBV12-4 and TRBJ2-7, with a tentative D call TRBD2 (6 bases). The V end lost 6 bases, the J end lost 6 bases, and 12 bases lay between the germline ends. CDR3 length: 12 amino acids.

The chain is built from TRBV5-1 and TRBJ2-4, with TRBD2 as a possible D gene (6 bases). V lost 0 bases and J 1 base, leaving 14 bases between the germline ends. The CDR3 is 17 residues long. CDR1 and CDR2 from the germline V gene are SGHRS and YFSETQ. The CDR3 sequence: CASSLDPLLAAKNIQYF. In nucleotides, the CDR3 is TGCGCCAGCAGCTTGGACCCCCTCCTAGCGGCCAAAAACATTCAGTACTTC.

The chain joins TRBV2 to TRBJ1-1, with D possibly matching TRBD1 (5 bases). CDR3 size: 14 residues. V lost 4 bases, J lost 5 bases, and 14 bases lay in between. Germline assignment: CDR1 SNHLY and CDR2 FYNNEI. The CDR3 nucleotides read TGTGCCAGCAGTGTGGGGCGTCCTGTTACTGAAGCTTTCTTT. Its translation is CASSVGRPVTEAFF.

This chain uses TRBV15 with TRBJ1-4, with a weak D call TRBD1 (6 bases). With 5 bases removed from V and 0 bases from J, the gap between germline ends came to 10 bases. Germline CDR1 and CDR2: LNHNV and YYDKDF (reference sequence). The CDR3 extends over 15 amino acids. The CDR3 is CATSSRQATNEKLFF. The CDR3 coding sequence is TGTGCCACCAGCTCTCGACAGGCAACTAATGAAAAACTGTTTTTT. Based on the CDR3 plus reference TRBV15 and TRBJ1-4, the full variable domain is DAMVIQNPRYQVTQFGKPVTLSCSQTLNHNVMYWYQQKSSQAPKLLFHYYDKDFNNEADTPDNFQSRRPNTSFCFLDIRSPGLGDTAMYLCATSSRQATNEKLFFGSGTQLSVL.

This chain links TRBV6-5 with TRBJ1-4; weak D call: TRBD1 (5 bases). CDR1 is MNHEY, CDR2 SVGAGI, per germline. Trimming removed 6 bases from V and 5 bases from J, with 16 bases in between. The length of the CDR3 is 15 residues. CDR3 sequence (DNA): TGTGCCAGCAGACCACCGGGGGTTGAGAATGAAAAACTGTTTTTT. Amino acids: CASRPPGVENEKLFF.

The DNA for the CDR3 is TGCGCCAGCAGCTTAACTAGCGGGATCGATACGCAGTATTTT. Amino acid sequence: CASSLTSGIDTQYF. The chain employs TRBV5-1 and TRBJ2-3, with TRBD2 matching 10 bases. This CDR3 contains 14 residues. The V segment lost 2 bases and the J segment 6 bases; nucleotides outside the gene matches: 3. CDR1 is SGHRS and CDR2 is YFSETQ in the germline V gene.

The genes are TRBV19 and TRBJ2-1; 8 bases map to TRBD2. CDR3 length equals 15 residues. Germline CDR1 is LNHDA and CDR2 is SQIVND (reference sequence). With 0 bases clipped from V and 7 bases from J, the junction kept 5 bases outside the gene matches. CDR3 region: CASSIDGGAINEQFF. The CDR3 DNA reads as TGTGCCAGTAGTATAGACGGGGGGGCTATTAATGAGCAGTTCTTC.

The V and J genes are TRBV12-3 or TRBV12-4 and TRBJ1-5, with no clear D. Deletions cut 4 bases from V and 5 bases from J, with 9 bases between. The CDR3 is made up of 13 amino acids. CDR3 residues: CASSSVRDQPQHF. Here the CDR3 DNA reads TGTGCCAGCAGTTCGGTACGAGATCAGCCCCAGCATTTT.

This clone has just one count. The V and J genes are TRBV30 and TRBJ2-2, with 8 bases matching TRBD2. This CDR3 is 16 amino acids long. The germline V gene has CDR1 GTSNPN and CDR2 SVGIG (reference sequence). With 3 bases clipped from V and 4 bases from J, the junction kept 10 bases outside the gene matches. In DNA form, the CDR3 reads TGTGCCTGGAGATGGAAGGGAAGCGGGGGCACCGGGGAGCTGTTTTTT. Translation: CAWRWKGSGGTGELFF.